Following are 19 T cell receptor beta chains from one sample sequenced in a study of T cells after posttransplantation cyclophosphamide. A marrow graft followed busulfan-fludarabine conditioning, with cyclophosphamide on days +3 and +4. Data came from immunoSEQ multiplex PCR; TCRdb stores just in-frame clones and leaves some out. Found here are about 5,400 clones, no singletons; the ten largest cover 25%. Specimen: PBMCs, collected 350 to 400 days after allogeneic stem cell transplant with posttransplant cyclophosphamide. The receptors stem from a male patient aged 60-70 years who received an allogeneic stem cell transplant from a related donor, was CMV-positive, and had acute GVHD only. The T cells may partly be graft donor cells.

This clone was recorded many times. The genes are TRBV7-2 and TRBJ1-6; maybe TRBD1 (5 bases). Germline V lookup: CDR1 SGHTA, CDR2 FQGNSA. This CDR3 comprises 16 residues. V was clipped by 3 bases and J by 3 bases, with 12 bases between them. Written as DNA, the CDR3 is TGTGCCAGCAGCTTCTCGGGGGAAGTCTATAATTCACCCCTCCACTTT. Protein sequence: CASSFSGEVYNSPLHF.

This clone has at least ten counts. The chain couples TRBV6-1 to TRBJ2-5, with D maybe TRBD1 (6 bases). Germline V lookup: CDR1 MNHNS, CDR2 SASEGT. The CDR3 consists of 13 residues. Trimming stripped 3 bases from V and 5 bases from J, with 10 bases between. This chain's CDR3 is CASSEGAWETQYF. The CDR3 DNA reads as TGTGCCAGCAGTGAGGGGGCTTGGGAGACCCAGTACTTC.

The table lists this clone with many counts. The chain is built from TRBV6-5 and TRBJ2-1; 7 nucleotides match TRBD2. CDR3 length: 15 amino acids. V was clipped by 6 bases and J by 7 bases; unmatched bases: 12. CDR1 and CDR2 from the germline V gene are MNHEY and SVGAGI. CDR3 region: CASSSYLRERNEQFF. The CDR3 DNA follows: TGTGCCAGCAGCTCCTACTTGCGGGAGAGAAATGAGCAGTTCTTC.

There are many counts of this clone. The chain is built from TRBV10-3 and TRBJ1-5; 7 bases are shared with TRBD1. The CDR3 has 14 residues. V gave up 4 bases and J gave up 4 bases; unmatched junction bases: 4. Germline V gives CDR1 ENHRY, CDR2 SYGVKD. The CDR3: CAISGDRENQPQHF. Written as DNA, the CDR3 is TGTGCCATCAGTGGTGACAGGGAAAATCAGCCCCAGCATTTT.

In its sample, this clone was seen many times. V is TRBV29-1 and J is TRBJ1-1; D is ambiguous. CDR1 is SQVTM and CDR2 is ANQGSEA in the germline V gene. Trimming took 7 bases from V and 1 from J, leaving 10 bases between them. CDR3 length: 12 residues. The CDR3 loop reads CSGTPPNTEAFF. CDR3 sequence (DNA): TGCAGCGGGACTCCCCCGAACACTGAAGCTTTCTTT.

This clone has ten or more counts. The chain is built from TRBV19 and TRBJ2-3, with 7 nucleotides matching TRBD1. CDR3 length equals 13 residues. Germline V gene data show CDR1 as LNHDA and CDR2 as SQIVND (reference sequence). Losses at the gene ends were 8 bases for V and 1 base for J; bases not matched to a gene: 3. The DNA for the CDR3 is TGTGCCAGTCACAGGGGTCGCACAGATACGCAGTATTTT. Translation: CASHRGRTDTQYF.

This clone was observed a handful of times. V and J are TRBV21-1 and TRBJ2-5; no check of the table's D call, TRBD1, against the DNA was made. TRBV21-1 represents a pseudogene. The CDR3 consists of 16 residues. The CDR3 reads CASSKKSTGAEETQYF. The CDR3, as DNA: TGTGCCAGCAGCAAAAAATCAACAGGGGCCGAAGAGACCCAGTACTTC.

This clone was counted at least ten times. J is TRBJ1-2 and V is TRBV19, with D perhaps TRBD1 (5 bases). In germline, CDR1 is LNHDA, CDR2 SQIVND (reference sequence). This CDR3 has 14 amino acids. Between the trimmed V and J ends, which lost 4 bases and 4 bases, there was a span of 13 bases. DNA of the CDR3: TGTGCCAGTAGTACAGGGCACCAAGCCTATGGCTACACCTTC. Translating gives CASSTGHQAYGYTF.

This clone was seen ten or more times. The V call is TRBV28, the J call TRBJ1-4; D may be TRBD1 (6 bases). V gave up 6 bases and J gave up 0 bases, with 11 bases separating them. This CDR3 has 15 amino acids. Germline V CDR1 and CDR2: MDHEN, SYDVKM. The CDR3 region has the DNA TGTGCCAGCAGGATTTCAGGGGCAACTAATGAAAAACTGTTTTTT. Protein product: CASRISGATNEKLFF.

There are many counts of this clone. The V gene is TRBV28, the J gene TRBJ1-5, with unresolved D. CDR1 and CDR2 (germline): MDHEN, SYDVKM. The V end was cut by 2 bases, the J end by 11 bases, with 10 bases between. CDR3 length: 12 amino acids. CDR3 DNA: TGTGCCAGCAGTTTAATCCCGGTGGCCCAGCATTTT. This sequence encodes CASSLIPVAQHF.

In its sample, this clone was seen many times. The V and J genes are TRBV19 and TRBJ2-3; 7 nucleotides agree with TRBD2. With V trimmed by 5 bases and J by 0 bases, 5 bases remained unmatched. CDR3 length: 15 amino acids. Germline CDR1 reads LNHDA; CDR2 reads SQIVND (reference sequence). CDR3 sequence reads: CASSPPSGSTDTQYF. The CDR3 DNA sequence: TGTGCCAGTAGTCCCCCTAGCGGAAGCACAGATACGCAGTATTTT.

In this sample, this clone turned up many times. This chain joins TRBV5-4 and TRBJ2-7; weak D call: TRBD2 (6 bases). This CDR3 is built from 13 residues. Per the germline V gene, CDR1 is SGHNT and CDR2 is YYREEE (reference sequence). V was shortened by 1 base and J by 5 bases, with 10 bases between the two germline ends. CDR3 coding DNA: TGTGCCAGCAGCTTGAATGCGGGACACGAGCAGTACTTC. Translating it yields CASSLNAGHEQYF.

Ten or more counts support this clone. This chain links TRBV18 with TRBJ1-1, with TRBD1 as a possible D gene (5 bases). V was trimmed by 2 bases and J by 3 bases, leaving 16 bases between them. The CDR3 consists of 16 residues. In germline, CDR1 is KGHSH, CDR2 LQKENI. The CDR3, as DNA: TGTGCCAGCTCACCAACACAGGTCGGACGGGACACTGAAGCTTTCTTT. Translated: CASSPTQVGRDTEAFF.

This clone was detected ten times or more. The V gene is TRBV6-1, the J gene TRBJ2-7; no reliable D call. The length of the CDR3 is 13 residues. Germline CDR1 reads MNHNS; CDR2 reads SASEGT. Trimming pared 2 bases from V and 3 bases from J, leaving 8 bases between. The CDR3 sequence: CASSERLGYEQYF. For the CDR3, the DNA is TGTGCCAGCAGTGAAAGGCTAGGCTACGAGCAGTACTTC.

In its sample, this clone was seen many times. This chain links TRBV6-5 with TRBJ1-1; D perhaps matches TRBD1 (5 bases). The length of the CDR3 is 13 residues. Trimming cost V 5 bases and J 4 bases, with 11 bases left between them. Looked up from germline, CDR1 is MNHEY and CDR2 is SVGAGI. The CDR3 reads CASSPGVITEAFF. CDR3 nucleotide sequence: TGTGCCAGCAGTCCGGGGGTGATCACTGAAGCTTTCTTT.

This clone was recorded at least ten times. The CDR3 region has the DNA TGCGCCAGCAGCCAAGTCAAGCCGGGAGAGCAGTTCTTC. This sequence encodes CASSQVKPGEQFF. The chain recombines TRBV4-3 with TRBJ2-1, with D maybe TRBD2 (5 bases). Trimming took off 1 base at V and 10 bases at J, with 11 bases between the two ends. Per the germline V gene, CDR1 is LGHNA and CDR2 is YSLEER. This CDR3 spans 13 amino acids.

This clone was seen only a few times. This sequence joins TRBV27 and TRBJ2-5, with 7 bases matching TRBD1. TRBJ2-7 matches the DNA end more closely, so the J call is doubtful. Per germline, CDR1 MNHEY and CDR2 SMNVEV (reference sequence). The CDR3 is 14 residues long. In nucleotides, the CDR3 is TGTGCCAGCAACCCAATGACAGGGTACGGCGAGCAGTACTTC. It is translated as CASNPMTGYGEQYF.

This clone has only a few counts. This chain links TRBV6-6 with TRBJ2-3; perhaps TRBD1 as D (5 bases). Trimming took off 6 bases at V and 4 bases at J, with 14 bases between the two ends. The germline V gene has CDR1 MNHNY and CDR2 SVGAGI (reference sequence). The CDR3 spans 14 residues. CDR3 bases: TGTGCCAGCAGGAGAGCAGGGTACCCAGATACGCAGTATTTT. Its protein product is CASRRAGYPDTQYF.

This clone appeared many times. The chain joins TRBV19 to TRBJ2-2, with 8 bases lining up with TRBD2. The CDR3 spans 16 residues. Trimming at V came to 5 bases and at J to 2 bases, leaving 7 bases not matched to a gene. Germline lookup yields CDR1 LNHDA and CDR2 SQIVND (reference sequence). The chain's CDR3 is CASSSGGPFNTGELFF. The DNA of the CDR3 is TGTGCCAGTAGTTCGGGGGGGCCCTTTAACACCGGGGAGCTGTTTTTT. The variable domain in full, completed from reference TRBV19 and TRBJ2-2, reads DGGITQSPKYLFRKEGQNVTLSCEQNLNHDAMYWYRQDPGQGLRLIYYSQIVNDFQKGDIAEGYSVSREKKESFPLTVTSAQKNPTAFYLCASSSGGPFNTGELFFGEGSRLTVL.